The text below deals with one TCR beta chain. The V and J ends lost 1 base and 4 bases respectively, with 10 bases between them. Germline V CDR1 and CDR2: SGHVS, FNYEAQ. The length of the CDR3 is 14 residues. This sample is part of a study of shared clonotypes between healthy human individuals. Data came from immunoSEQ multiplex PCR; TCRdb stores just in-frame clones and leaves some out. The data contain 650,000 to 800,000 clones, approximately 77% of them singletons. This chain joins TRBV7-6 and TRBJ1-1; D is unclear. This TCR came from a woman aged 30 to 39 in good health. Sequenced: memory CD4+ T cells sorted from blood. Subset denoted: CD45RA-negative fraction. The CDR3 bases are TGTGCCAGCAGCTTAGGTGCCGAACCCACTGAAGCTTTCTTT. It yields the protein CASSLGAEPTEAFF. The full variable domain, in which reference TRBV7-6 and TRBJ1-1 provide the parts outside the CDR3, is GAGVSQSPRYKVTKRGQDVALRCDPISGHVSLYWYRQALGQGPEFLTYFNYEAQQDKSGLPNDRFSAERPEGSISTLTIQRTEQRDSAMYRCASSLGAEPTEAFFGQGTRLTVV.